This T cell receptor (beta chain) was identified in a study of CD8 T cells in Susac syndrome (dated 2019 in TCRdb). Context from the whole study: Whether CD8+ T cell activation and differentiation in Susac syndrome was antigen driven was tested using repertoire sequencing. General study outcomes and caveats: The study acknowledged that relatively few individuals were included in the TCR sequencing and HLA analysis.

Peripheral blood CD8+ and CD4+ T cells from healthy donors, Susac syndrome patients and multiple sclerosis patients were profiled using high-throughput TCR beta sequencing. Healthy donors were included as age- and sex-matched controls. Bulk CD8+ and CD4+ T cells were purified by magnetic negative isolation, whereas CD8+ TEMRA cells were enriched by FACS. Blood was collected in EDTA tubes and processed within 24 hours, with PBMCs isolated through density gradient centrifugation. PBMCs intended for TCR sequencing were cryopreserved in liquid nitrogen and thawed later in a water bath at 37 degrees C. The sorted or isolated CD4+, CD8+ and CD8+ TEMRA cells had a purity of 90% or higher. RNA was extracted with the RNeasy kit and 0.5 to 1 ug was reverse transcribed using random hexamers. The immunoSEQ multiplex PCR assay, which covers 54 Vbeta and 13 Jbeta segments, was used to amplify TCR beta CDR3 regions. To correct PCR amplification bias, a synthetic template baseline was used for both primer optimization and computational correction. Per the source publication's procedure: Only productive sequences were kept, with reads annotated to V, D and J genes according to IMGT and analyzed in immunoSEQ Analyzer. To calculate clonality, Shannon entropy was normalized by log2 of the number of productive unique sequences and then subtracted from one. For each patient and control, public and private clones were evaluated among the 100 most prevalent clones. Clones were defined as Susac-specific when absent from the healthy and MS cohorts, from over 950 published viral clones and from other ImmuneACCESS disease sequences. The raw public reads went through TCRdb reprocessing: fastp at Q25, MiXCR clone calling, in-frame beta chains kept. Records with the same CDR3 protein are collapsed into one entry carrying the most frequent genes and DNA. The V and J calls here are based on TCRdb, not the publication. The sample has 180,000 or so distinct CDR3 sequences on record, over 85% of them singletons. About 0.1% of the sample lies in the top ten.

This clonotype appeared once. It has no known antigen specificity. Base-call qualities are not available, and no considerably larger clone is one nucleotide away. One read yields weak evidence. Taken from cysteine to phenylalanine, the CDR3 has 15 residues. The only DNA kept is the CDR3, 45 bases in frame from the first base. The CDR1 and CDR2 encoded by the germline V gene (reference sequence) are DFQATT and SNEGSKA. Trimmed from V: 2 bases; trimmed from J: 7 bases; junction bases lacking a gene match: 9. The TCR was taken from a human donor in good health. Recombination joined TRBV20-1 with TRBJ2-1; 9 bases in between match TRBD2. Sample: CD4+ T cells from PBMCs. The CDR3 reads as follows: CSARPIAGASNEQFF. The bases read TGCAGTGCTAGACCTATAGCGGGAGCGTCAAATGAGCAGTTCTTC.